The rows below give T cell receptor beta chains drawn from one sample of a study of response to subunit inactivated influenza vaccine. TCRdb re-derived calls from the RT-PCR reads in MiXCR, one entry per CDR3 protein. This table holds 500,000 to 750,000 distinct CDR3 sequences, approximately 14% found once. The specimen comprised PBMCs from blood, sampled about 13 days after vaccination. The origin of the receptors is a man in his fifties who received an inactivated influenza vaccine. CDR3s include the opening cysteine and the closing phenylalanine or tryptophan. The order of the fields is V gene, J gene, CDR3 protein.

v_call: TRBV28; j_call: TRBJ1-5; cdr3_aa: CATAGDSNQPQHF
v_call: TRBV3-1; j_call: TRBJ2-2; cdr3_aa: CASSRPGLAGTNTGELFF
v_call: TRBV7-8; j_call: TRBJ1-2; cdr3_aa: CASSPPGYSGYTF
v_call: TRBV7-9; j_call: TRBJ2-5; cdr3_aa: CASTPLGGPGRSQYF
v_call: TRBV7-9; j_call: TRBJ2-7; cdr3_aa: CASSVGLAGTGEQYF
v_call: TRBV4-2; j_call: TRBJ2-7; cdr3_aa: CASSQDFHRGYEQYF
v_call: TRBV6-2/TRBV6-3; j_call: TRBJ2-7; cdr3_aa: CASSPEGDLSYEQYF
v_call: TRBV5-8; j_call: TRBJ1-6; cdr3_aa: CASSLRGAHNSPLHF
v_call: TRBV10-3; j_call: TRBJ1-1; cdr3_aa: CAISETAQGNTEAFF
v_call: TRBV27; j_call: TRBJ2-3; cdr3_aa: CASSFLTSGSWGTDTQYF
v_call: TRBV20-1; j_call: TRBJ2-3; cdr3_aa: CSARRGAQADTQYF
v_call: TRBV6-5; j_call: TRBJ2-7; cdr3_aa: CASSTGGTQYF
v_call: TRBV4-1; j_call: TRBJ2-1; cdr3_aa: CASSQGGGPNEQFF
v_call: TRBV24-1; j_call: TRBJ2-1; cdr3_aa: CATSDLAGDPGEQFF
v_call: TRBV29-1; j_call: TRBJ2-5; cdr3_aa: CSASGPSQETQYF
v_call: TRBV30; j_call: TRBJ1-2; cdr3_aa: CAWSFSNYGYTF
v_call: TRBV6-1; j_call: TRBJ1-2; cdr3_aa: CASSESDRTNYGYTF
v_call: TRBV27; j_call: TRBJ2-3; cdr3_aa: CASSYQGISTDTQYF
v_call: TRBV29-1; j_call: TRBJ2-1; cdr3_aa: CSVGWDWVYNEQFF
v_call: TRBV10-3; j_call: TRBJ2-1; cdr3_aa: CAISESNRAGAAYNEQFF
v_call: TRBV11-2; j_call: TRBJ2-1; cdr3_aa: CASSLHVGRGSYNEQFF
v_call: TRBV3-1; j_call: TRBJ1-1; cdr3_aa: CASSQGQHNTEAFF
v_call: TRBV7-3; j_call: TRBJ2-1; cdr3_aa: CASSLSGRYEQFF
v_call: TRBV7-2; j_call: TRBJ1-2; cdr3_aa: CASSFPEDYGYTF
v_call: TRBV6-1; j_call: TRBJ2-4; cdr3_aa: CASSQGTGGYIQYF
v_call: TRBV6-2/TRBV6-3; j_call: TRBJ2-1; cdr3_aa: CASRGTGGRGSYNEQFF
v_call: TRBV11-2; j_call: TRBJ2-2; cdr3_aa: CASSPRSPRENTGELFF
v_call: TRBV9; j_call: TRBJ2-3; cdr3_aa: CASSTRDRGTDTQYF
v_call: TRBV13; j_call: TRBJ1-6; cdr3_aa: CASSLYTGGTYNSPLHF
v_call: TRBV18; j_call: TRBJ1-3; cdr3_aa: CASSPPGTANSGNTIYF
v_call: TRBV5-1; j_call: TRBJ2-5; cdr3_aa: CASSPRPSGAGETQYF
v_call: TRBV4-1; j_call: TRBJ2-5; cdr3_aa: CASSPGLAGSGETQYF